This T cell receptor (beta chain) was recovered during a study of blood T cell repertoires in COVID-19. TCRdb's copy holds only in-frame clones and misses some; the assay was immunoSEQ multiplex PCR. The data contain roughly 170,000 clones, 83% of them singletons. With 1 base removed from V and 4 bases from J, the gap between germline ends came to 7 bases. This CDR3 spans 14 amino acids. Per germline, CDR1 LNHDA and CDR2 SQIVND (reference sequence). The material sequenced was PBMCs or T cells enriched from blood (not recorded which). This receptor was taken from a woman between 50 and 59 years old who had recovered from COVID-19. V gene TRBV19 combines with J gene TRBJ2-2, with D maybe TRBD2 (6 bases). The chain's CDR3 is CASSIGGVTGELFF. DNA for the CDR3: TGTGCCAGTAGTATAGGGGGGGTCACCGGGGAGCTGTTTTTT.